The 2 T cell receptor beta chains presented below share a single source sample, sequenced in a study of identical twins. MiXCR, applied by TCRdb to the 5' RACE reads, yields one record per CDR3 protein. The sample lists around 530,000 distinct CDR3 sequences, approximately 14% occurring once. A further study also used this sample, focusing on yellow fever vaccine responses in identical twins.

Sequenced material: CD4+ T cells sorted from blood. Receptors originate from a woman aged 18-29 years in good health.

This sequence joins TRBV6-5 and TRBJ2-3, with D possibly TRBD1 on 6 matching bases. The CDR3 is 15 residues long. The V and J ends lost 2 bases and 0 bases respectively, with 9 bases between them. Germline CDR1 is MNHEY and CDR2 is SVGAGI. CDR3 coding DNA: TGTGCCAGCAGTTACCCCAGGGGTAGCACAGATACGCAGTATTTT. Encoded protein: CASSYPRGSTDTQYF.

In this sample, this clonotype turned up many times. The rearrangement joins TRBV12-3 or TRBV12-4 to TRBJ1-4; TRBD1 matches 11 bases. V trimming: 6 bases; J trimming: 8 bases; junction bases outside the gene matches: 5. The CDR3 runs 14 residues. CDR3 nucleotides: TGTGCCAGCAGCAGGACAGGGGGCGGAGAAAAACTGTTTTTT. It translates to CASSRTGGGEKLFF.